These 27 T cell receptor beta chains share one sample of origin, sequenced in a study of T-cell reconstitution after alpha-beta-depleted transplantation in children. The library targeted TCRbeta and was prepared with unique molecular identifiers. TCRdb processed the PCR reads anew with MiXCR; each CDR3 protein has one entry. The sample holds about 17,000 distinct CDR3 sequences; around 12% are singletons and the top ten take approximately 64%. Sample: PBMCs, mostly from graft donor cells, taken 180 days after TCRalphabeta/CD19-depleted stem cell transplant. The receptors shown here come from a boy under three years old who had a stem cell transplant for Wiskott-Aldrich syndrome, so the T cells may come from the graft donor.

This clonotype was recorded at least ten times. The V and J genes are TRBV20-1 and TRBJ2-5; 9 nucleotides align to TRBD2. V was pared by 3 bases and J by 5 bases, with 10 bases of the junction left unmatched. CDR1 is DFQATT and CDR2 is SNEGSKA in the germline V gene (reference sequence). The CDR3 totals 15 residues. CDR3 nucleotides: TGCAGTGCTAGTGAAGATAGCGGGAGCGCGGAGACCCAGTACTTC. Amino acid sequence: CSASEDSGSAETQYF.

The gene calls are TRBV10-2 and TRBJ2-7, with 7 bases fitting TRBD1. The CDR3 runs to 13 residues. CDR1 is WSHSY and CDR2 is SAAADI in the germline V gene. V lost 8 bases, J lost 3 bases, and 7 bases stayed unmatched. The CDR3 DNA follows: TGCGCCAGCGCCAGGACAGGACTCTACGAGCAGTACTTC. It is translated as CASARTGLYEQYF.

This chain links TRBV28 with TRBJ1-4; D unclear. Germline CDR1 and CDR2: MDHEN and SYDVKM. V lost 3 bases and J lost 4, with 21 bases in between. The CDR3 runs 18 residues. The CDR3 region is CASSFPRPYNLHNEKLFF. CDR3 DNA: TGTGCCAGCAGTTTCCCCAGGCCCTATAATCTTCATAATGAAAAACTGTTTTTT.

This clonotype was counted many times. This rearrangement joins TRBV12-3 or TRBV12-4 to TRBJ2-7, with D unresolved. The CDR3 sequence is 12 residues long. The V gene lost 4 bases and the J gene lost 4 bases, with 8 bases spanning the gap. In nucleotides, the CDR3 is TGTGCCAGCAGTTCCTTAAGATACGAGCAGTACTTC. Translated, it gives CASSSLRYEQYF.

This clonotype was seen ten or more times. The chain couples TRBV25-1 to TRBJ2-3; the D gene is possibly TRBD1 (6 bases). This CDR3 is 16 amino acids long. CDR1 and CDR2 (germline): MGHDK, SYGVNS. V lost 2 bases and J 5 bases, leaving 17 bases between the germline ends. CDR3 DNA: TGTGCCAGCAGTGAACAAAGATCAGGGGCTAAAGATACGCAGTATTTT. Its protein product is CASSEQRSGAKDTQYF. Drawing the rest from reference TRBV25-1 and TRBJ2-3, the complete variable domain is EADIYQTPRYLVIGTGKKITLECSQTMGHDKMYWYQQDPGMELHLIHYSYGVNSTEKGDLSSESTVSRIRTEHFPLTLESARPSHTSQYLCASSEQRSGAKDTQYFGPGTRLTVL.

The gene calls are TRBV7-9 and TRBJ1-2; no definite D call. Trimming cost V 5 bases and J 8 bases, with 6 bases left between them. Germline CDR1 SEHNR, CDR2 FQNEAQ (reference sequence). This CDR3 spans 10 amino acids. The CDR3 here is CASSANGYTF. Here the CDR3 DNA reads TGTGCCAGCAGCGCGAACGGCTACACCTTC.

In its sample, this clonotype was seen a few times. The DNA for the CDR3 is TGCAGTGCGGCACTAGCGGGAGGTTACAATGAGCAGTTCTTC. The encoded protein is CSAALAGGYNEQFF. The V call is TRBV20-1, the J call TRBJ2-1; the match to TRBD2 covers 12 bases. V lost 6 bases, J lost 4 bases, and 4 bases stayed unmatched. The CDR3 totals 14 residues. The germline gives CDR1 DFQATT, CDR2 SNEGSKA (reference sequence).

This clonotype has a count of ten or more. The chain joins TRBV9 to TRBJ2-1, with 7 bases fitting TRBD2. Per the germline V gene, CDR1 is SGDLS and CDR2 is YYNGEE. Trimming took 0 bases from V and 4 from J; bases not matched to a gene: 13. This CDR3 is 18 amino acids long. This CDR3 is CASSVVPGAGLPYNEQFF. CDR3 in DNA: TGTGCCAGCAGCGTAGTGCCCGGAGCGGGACTACCTTACAATGAGCAGTTCTTC.

The chain carries TRBV3-1 and TRBJ2-5; D is possibly TRBD2 (5 bases). The CDR3 has 16 amino acids. Trimming pared 5 bases from V and 4 bases from J, leaving 20 bases between. Germline-derived CDR1 and CDR2 are LGHDT and YNNKEL (reference sequence). The CDR3 sequence: CASSSGWRVSGETQYF. The CDR3 DNA is TGTGCCAGCAGCTCCGGGTGGCGGGTGTCGGGAGAGACCCAGTACTTC.

The chain recombines TRBV4-1 with TRBJ2-3; 15 bases agree with TRBD2. This CDR3 region has 17 residues. Germline CDR1 MGHRA, CDR2 YSYEKL. V was pared by 0 bases and J by 6 bases, with 4 bases of the junction left unmatched. DNA for the CDR3: TGCGCCAGCAGCCAAGAATCCGGACTAGCGGGAGGGGATACGCAGTATTTT. This sequence encodes CASSQESGLAGGDTQYF.

The rearrangement joins TRBV28 to TRBJ2-3, with D unresolved. The CDR3 sequence is 17 residues long. Trimming cost V 1 base and J 0 bases, with 14 bases left between them. CDR1 is MDHEN and CDR2 is SYDVKM in the germline V gene. The CDR3 DNA reads TGTGCCAGCAGTTTATCCCTGAAAGGGAAAAGCACAGATACGCAGTATTTT. It codes for CASSLSLKGKSTDTQYF. Supplemented by reference TRBV28 and TRBJ2-3, the full variable domain reads DVKVTQSSRYLVKRTGEKVFLECVQDMDHENMFWYRQDPGLGLRLIYFSYDVKMKEKGDIPEGYSVSREKKERFSLILESASTNQTSMYLCASSLSLKGKSTDTQYFGPGTRLTVL.

The gene calls are TRBV29-1 and TRBJ1-2; TRBD1 might be the D (5 bases). Germline V lookup: CDR1 SQVTM, CDR2 ANQGSEA. This CDR3 has 11 amino acids. Trimming left V 5 bases short and J 8 bases short, with 12 bases between. The CDR3 loop reads CSVWGLRGYTF. The CDR3 nucleotides read TGCAGCGTTTGGGGACTACGAGGCTACACCTTC.

This clonotype was picked up a small number of times. The chain combines TRBV5-8 with TRBJ2-5; D ambiguous. Trimming left V 0 bases short and J 7 bases short, with 10 bases between. Germline CDR1 reads SGHTS; CDR2 reads YDEGEE. The CDR3 has 13 amino acids. CDR3: CASSLEAFGTQYF. The CDR3 coding sequence is TGTGCCAGCAGCTTGGAAGCTTTTGGGACCCAGTACTTC.

Ten or more counts support this clonotype. V and J are TRBV18 and TRBJ2-5, with D maybe TRBD1 (5 bases). This CDR3 comprises 14 residues. V was pared by 4 bases and J by 1 base, with 10 bases between. Germline V gives CDR1 KGHSH, CDR2 LQKENI. CDR3 nucleotide sequence: TGTGCCAGCTCACAACAGGACCTCCAAGAGACCCAGTACTTC. This codes for CASSQQDLQETQYF.

The chain joins TRBV15 to TRBJ2-2; tentatively, D is TRBD1 or TRBD2 (7 bases each). Germline V gene sequence: CDR1 LNHNV, CDR2 YYDKDF (reference sequence). Trimming cost V 0 bases and J 3 bases, with 14 bases left between them. The CDR3 length is 17 residues. CDR3 amino acids: CATSREGGTDYTGELFF. DNA of the CDR3: TGTGCCACCAGCAGAGAGGGGGGGACAGACTACACCGGGGAGCTGTTTTTT.

There are a few counts of this clonotype. This chain uses TRBV5-1 with TRBJ1-5; D not resolved. The ends were cut back, 5 bases at V and 0 bases at J, with 6 bases in the middle. This CDR3 has 13 amino acids. Per germline, CDR1 SGHRS and CDR2 YFSETQ. The CDR3 coding sequence is TGCGCCAGCAGAAGGGATAGCAATCAGCCCCAGCATTTT. This sequence encodes CASRRDSNQPQHF.

This clonotype turned up a few times. The gene calls are TRBV6-1 and TRBJ1-1; no firm D call. CDR1 and CDR2 from the germline V gene are MNHNS and SASEGT. The V gene lost 5 bases and the J gene lost 2 bases, with 12 bases spanning the gap. The CDR3 spans 14 residues. The CDR3 region has the DNA TGTGCCAGCAGTACGGTGTGGGGAAACACTGAAGCTTTCTTT. Translating it yields CASSTVWGNTEAFF.

The J gene is TRBJ1-6, the V gene TRBV5-1; 8 bases line up with TRBD1. V was clipped by 7 bases and J by 0 bases; unmatched bases: 6. CDR1 is SGHRS and CDR2 is YFSETQ in the germline V gene. The CDR3 length is 16 residues. In DNA form, the CDR3 reads TGCGCCAGCTCCGACAGGGGCAACTCCTATAATTCACCCCTCCACTTT. It yields the protein CASSDRGNSYNSPLHF. Complete variable domain (other parts from reference TRBV5-1 and TRBJ1-6): KAGVTQTPRYLIKTRGQQVTLSCSPISGHRSVSWYQQTPGQGLQFLFEYFSETQRNKGNFPGRFSGRQFSNSRSEMNVSTLELGDSALYLCASSDRGNSYNSPLHFGNGTRLTVT.

This clonotype showed up just once. The V call is TRBV7-9, the J call TRBJ2-1; D gene ambiguous. With 4 bases removed from V and 3 bases from J, the gap between germline ends came to 7 bases. This CDR3 contains 13 residues. Germline CDR1 reads SEHNR; CDR2 reads FQNEAQ (reference sequence). In DNA, the CDR3 is TGTGCCAGCAGCTCGGGCCACTACAATGAGCAGTTCTTC. This sequence encodes CASSSGHYNEQFF.

This clonotype was counted ten times or more. The chain has TRBV7-7 and TRBJ2-1; TRBD1 agrees at 8 bases. The CDR3 loop spans 21 amino acids. In germline, CDR1 is SSHAT, CDR2 FNYEAQ (reference sequence). V lost 1 base to trimming and J lost 6 bases; unmatched junction nucleotides: 23. The CDR3: CASSLEPPSDDRGGVSNEQFF. CDR3 DNA: TGTGCCAGCAGCTTAGAACCACCATCTGACGACAGGGGTGGAGTGAGCAATGAGCAGTTCTTC. The entire variable domain, with the rest obtained from reference TRBV7-7 and TRBJ2-1, is as follows: GAGVSQSPRYKVTKRGQDVTLRCDPISSHATLYWYQQALGQGPEFLTYFNYEAQPDKSGLPSDRFSAERPEGSISTLTIQRTEQRDSAMYRCASSLEPPSDDRGGVSNEQFFGPGTRLTVL.

The V call is TRBV20-1, the J call TRBJ1-1; D call uncertain. The CDR3 is made up of 13 amino acids. Trimming took 0 bases from V and 5 from J, leaving 10 bases between them. Germline V gene data show CDR1 as DFQATT and CDR2 as SNEGSKA (reference sequence). The CDR3 nucleotides are TGCAGTGCTAGAGATTCTCCGGGAACTGAAGCTTTCTTT. Translating gives CSARDSPGTEAFF.

The sample holds many counts of this clonotype. The chain recombines TRBV29-1 with TRBJ2-5; D perhaps matches TRBD2 (5 bases). Looked up from germline, CDR1 is SQVTM and CDR2 is ANQGSEA. V was clipped by 5 bases and J by 5 bases, with 12 bases between them. This CDR3 region has 12 residues. CDR3 in DNA: TGCAGCGTTTTGGACTGGTTGGAGACCCAGTACTTC. As protein: CSVLDWLETQYF.

About this clonotype itself: Being one base from a much bigger clone, this may be a read error. The chain is built from TRBV10-1 and TRBJ2-1; D is unresolved. The CDR3 is made up of 12 amino acids. Trimming shortened V by 3 bases and J by 6 bases, and 6 bases separated the two germline ends. Germline CDR1 is WNHNN and CDR2 is SYGVQD (reference sequence). This CDR3 reads CASSDRCNEQFF. CDR3 DNA: TGCGCCAGCAGTGACCGGTGCAATGAGCAGTTCTTC.

This clonotype turned up a few times. This chain links TRBV7-6 with TRBJ2-3, with 9 bases matching TRBD2. The germline gives CDR1 SGHVS, CDR2 FNYEAQ. This CDR3 is 19 amino acids long. Unmatched junction bases numbered 18, after V lost 1 base and J lost 7 bases. The CDR3 loop reads CASSLEIPSGVSGGNTQYF. The CDR3 coding sequence is TGTGCCAGCAGCTTAGAAATTCCTAGCGGGGTATCAGGAGGGAATACGCAGTATTTT.

The V call is TRBV29-1, the J call TRBJ2-2; D ambiguous. Between the trimmed V and J ends, which lost 3 bases and 5 bases, there was a span of 10 bases. CDR3 size: 13 residues. The V gene's germline CDR1 is SQVTM and CDR2 ANQGSEA. CDR3 protein: CSVDNQVTGELFF. The CDR3 bases are TGCAGCGTTGATAATCAGGTTACCGGGGAGCTGTTTTTT.

The V gene is TRBV7-9, the J gene TRBJ2-3, with a tentative D call TRBD2 (6 bases). The length of the CDR3 is 15 residues. In germline, CDR1 is SEHNR, CDR2 FQNEAQ (reference sequence). V was trimmed by 3 bases and J by 3 bases, leaving 13 bases between them. DNA of the CDR3: TGTGCCAGCAGCTTTGGAGGGAGTCGGACAGATACGCAGTATTTT. Its protein is CASSFGGSRTDTQYF. The variable domain in full, completed from reference TRBV7-9 and TRBJ2-3, reads DTGVSQNPRHKITKRGQNVTFRCDPISEHNRLYWYRQTLGQGPEFLTYFQNEAQLEKSRLLSDRFSAERPKGSFSTLEIQRTEQGDSAMYLCASSFGGSRTDTQYFGPGTRLTVL.

This clonotype was seen repeatedly, ten times or more. The CDR3 reads CAWSVAEVLTF. For the CDR3, the DNA is TGTGCCTGGAGTGTAGCGGAAGTACTCACCTTC. The chain carries TRBV30 and TRBJ1-2, with D hard to call. This CDR3 is built from 11 residues. With 0 bases removed from V and 13 bases from J, the gap between germline ends came to 12 bases. Per germline, CDR1 GTSNPN and CDR2 SVGIG (reference sequence).